The 28 T cell receptor beta chains presented below share a single source sample, sequenced in a study of T cells in Graves' hyperthyroidism and ophthalmopathy. Amplified regions were TCR beta CDR3 sequences from RNA transcripts. The TCR CDR3 was amplified in a first-round RT-PCR using the HTBI primer set. TCRdb redid the calling of the multiplex PCR reads with MiXCR, one entry per CDR3 protein. This table holds some 510,000 distinct CDR3 sequences, around 21% found once. Sequenced material: blood. These receptors were obtained from a man younger than 30 with Graves' hyperthyroidism.

This chain connects TRBV27 to TRBJ2-2; D gene uncertain. Germline V lookup: CDR1 MNHEY, CDR2 SMNVEV (reference sequence). The CDR3 runs to 14 residues. Between the trimmed V and J ends, which lost 7 bases and 3 bases, there was a span of 12 bases. The CDR3 reads CASMKHPYTGELFF. CDR3 nucleotides: TGTGCCAGCATGAAACACCCGTACACCGGGGAGCTGTTTTTT.

This clonotype was observed many times. The V call is TRBV6-1, the J call TRBJ1-6, with D uncertain. Trimming took 3 bases from V and 4 from J, leaving 13 bases between them. Per the germline V gene, CDR1 is MNHNS and CDR2 is SASEGT. The CDR3 contains 16 residues. CDR3 sequence: CASSDTDGRYNSPLHF. As DNA, the CDR3 is TGTGCCAGCAGTGACACGGACGGAAGATATAATTCACCCCTCCACTTT.

This clonotype has only a few counts. The V gene is TRBV6-1, the J gene TRBJ2-3, with D perhaps given as TRBD1 or TRBD2 (7 bases each). CDR3 length equals 17 residues. CDR1 is MNHNS and CDR2 is SASEGT in the germline V gene. V dropped 4 bases and J dropped 0 bases, with 17 bases sitting between them. Written as DNA, the CDR3 is TGTGCCAGCAGTGTTTACAGGGGAGGGTCAAGCACAGATACGCAGTATTTT. Its protein product is CASSVYRGGSSTDTQYF.

This clonotype was detected once. V is TRBV7-2 and J is TRBJ1-2; maybe TRBD1 (5 bases). V was cut by 4 bases and J by 8 bases, with 17 bases left in between. The CDR3 loop spans 14 amino acids. Per the germline V gene, CDR1 is SGHTA and CDR2 is FQGNSA. CDR3 protein: CASSSRDPIQGYTF. The CDR3 DNA is TGTGCCAGCAGCTCGAGGGACCCCATTCAGGGCTACACCTTC.

This rearrangement joins TRBV28 to TRBJ1-2, with 10 bases matching TRBD1. Germline values: CDR1 MDHEN, CDR2 SYDVKM. This CDR3 spans 15 amino acids. V shed 5 bases, J shed 7 bases, and the junction held 10 bases outside the gene matches. CDR3 bases: TGTGCCAGCAGTCCGGGACAGGGGAGTTTAGGTGGCTACACCTTC. Its protein is CASSPGQGSLGGYTF.

This clonotype was counted many times. The V gene is TRBV15, the J gene TRBJ1-1; D uncertain. The ends were cut back, 0 bases at V and 4 bases at J, with 12 bases in the middle. The CDR3 runs 15 residues. Per germline, CDR1 LNHNV and CDR2 YYDKDF (reference sequence). The CDR3 coding sequence is TGTGCCACCAGCAGAGATACAACGGGAGCCACTGAAGCTTTCTTT. Protein: CATSRDTTGATEAFF.

This clonotype appeared many times. The gene calls are TRBV27 and TRBJ2-5, with TRBD2 as a possible D gene (6 bases). The CDR3 extends over 13 amino acids. Germline V gene sequence: CDR1 MNHEY, CDR2 SMNVEV (reference sequence). Between the trimmed V and J ends, which lost 6 bases and 8 bases, there was a span of 16 bases. DNA for the CDR3: TGTGCCAGCAGCGCCTACCCCGGGGGAACCCAGTACTTC. Its protein product is CASSAYPGGTQYF.

This clonotype has at least ten counts. This chain connects TRBV20-1 to TRBJ1-2; 8 nucleotides line up with TRBD1. The CDR3 is made up of 14 amino acids. Germline CDR1 and CDR2: DFQATT and SNEGSKA (reference sequence). V was clipped by 1 base and J by 3 bases; unmatched bases: 4. CDR3 loop: CSARVQGAHYGYTF. As DNA, the CDR3 is TGCAGTGCTAGAGTGCAGGGGGCTCACTATGGCTACACCTTC.

J is TRBJ1-5 and V is TRBV12-3 or TRBV12-4, with a weak D call TRBD1 (5 bases). The CDR3 covers 13 residues. Trimming pared 5 bases from V and 7 bases from J, leaving 12 bases between. CDR3 residues: CASSKGGAQPQHF. The CDR3 DNA reads as TGTGCCAGCAGTAAGGGAGGGGCACAGCCCCAGCATTTT.

This clonotype has a count of ten or more. This sequence joins TRBV12-3 or TRBV12-4 and TRBJ1-5; D unresolved. Trimming left V 5 bases short and J 0 bases short, with 20 bases between. The CDR3 covers 18 residues. This CDR3 reads CASSRTAPTKYSNQPQHF. The CDR3 bases are TGTGCCAGCAGTAGAACCGCCCCGACCAAGTATAGCAATCAGCCCCAGCATTTT.

This clonotype appeared a few times. A much larger clone lies one base from this, so it may be a read error. CDR3 sequence reads: CASSKLAGLPYEQHF. The CDR3 DNA follows: TGTGCCAGCAGCAAACTAGCGGGGCTCCCCTACGAGCAGCACTTC. V and J are TRBV7-9 and TRBJ2-7; TRBD2 aligns across 10 bases. CDR1 is SEHNR and CDR2 is FQNEAQ in the germline V gene (reference sequence). CDR3 size: 15 residues.

For this clonotype: Just one base apart from a much larger clone, this may be a read error. The rearrangement uses TRBV11-3 and TRBJ1-3; no firm D call. Germline V CDR1 and CDR2: SGHNT, YENEEA. CDR3 size: 13 residues. The CDR3 here is CVSSLPSGDTIYF. The CDR3 DNA follows: TGTGTCAGCAGCCTCCCCTCTGGAGACACCATATATTTT.

On this clonotype itself: Since a much larger clone is just one base distant, this may be a read error. V and J are TRBV20-1 and TRBJ2-7; D unclear. Germline assignment: CDR1 DFQATT and CDR2 SNEGSKA (reference sequence). This CDR3 region has 12 residues. The CDR3 DNA is TGCAGTGCTAGAGATGATCCGTACGAGCAGTGCTTC. Amino acid sequence: CSARDDPYEQCF.

This clonotype was seen at least ten times. The J gene is TRBJ2-7, the V gene TRBV27; D unresolved. V lost 3 bases and J 3 bases, leaving 3 bases between the germline ends. The CDR3 spans 11 residues. Germline assignment: CDR1 MNHEY and CDR2 SMNVEV (reference sequence). CDR3 region: CASSFLYEQYF. CDR3 nucleotide sequence: TGTGCCAGCAGTTTCCTCTACGAGCAGTACTTC.

This rearrangement joins TRBV27 to TRBJ1-1; 11 bases are shared with TRBD1. Germline V gene data show CDR1 as MNHEY and CDR2 as SMNVEV (reference sequence). The V segment lost 6 bases and the J segment 4 bases; nucleotides outside the gene matches: 16. The CDR3 covers 18 residues. The CDR3 spells CASSQGQGGPGFATEAFF. As DNA, the CDR3 is TGTGCCAGCAGCCAGGGACAGGGGGGTCCCGGGTTTGCCACTGAAGCTTTCTTT.

This clonotype was counted between two and nine times. One base away lies a much larger clone, so this may be a sequencing read error. V usage is TRBV6-2 or TRBV6-3 and J usage is TRBJ1-2; D remains unclear. The CDR3 spans 12 residues. The germline gives CDR1 MNHEY, CDR2 SVGEGT. Trimming pared 5 bases from V and 3 bases from J, leaving 7 bases between. This CDR3 is CASSTAYYGYTF. The CDR3 DNA follows: TGTGCCAGCAGTACAGCGTACTATGGCTACACCTTC.

This clonotype was seen a handful of times. The CDR3 coding sequence is TGTGCCAGCAGTTTATTACAGGGTGTACCCCAAGAGACCCAGTACTTC. It yields the protein CASSLLQGVPQETQYF. The rearrangement links TRBV27 to TRBJ2-5; D possibly corresponds to TRBD1 (6 bases). The V end lost 1 base, the J end lost 1 base, and 13 bases lay between the germline ends. The CDR3 is made up of 16 amino acids. Germline V gives CDR1 MNHEY, CDR2 SMNVEV (reference sequence).

This clonotype occurred many times. This sequence joins TRBV11-1 and TRBJ2-2; possible D gene TRBD2, 7 bases. CDR1 and CDR2 (germline): SGHAT, FQDESV (reference sequence). This CDR3 has 15 amino acids. Trimming stripped 3 bases from V and 7 bases from J, with 15 bases between. The CDR3 DNA follows: TGTGCCAGCAGCTTGATGGGGGGGCCTATCGGGGAGCTGTTTTTT. It translates to CASSLMGGPIGELFF.

This clonotype turned up a few times. The rearrangement links TRBV7-2 to TRBJ1-2, with D possibly being TRBD1 (5 bases). V lost 1 base to trimming and J lost 8 bases, with 14 bases between them. CDR1 and CDR2 from the germline V gene are SGHTA and FQGNSA. The length of the CDR3 is 14 residues. The CDR3 region is CASSLEAGRRGYTF. In DNA, the CDR3 is TGTGCCAGCAGCTTAGAAGCAGGGAGAAGGGGCTACACCTTC.

This clonotype was seen repeatedly, ten times or more. The chain has TRBV28 and TRBJ1-2; D might be TRBD1 (6 bases). CDR3 length equals 13 residues. From germline, CDR1 is MDHEN and CDR2 SYDVKM. V lost 7 bases to trimming and J lost 10 bases, with 19 bases between them. The CDR3 DNA is TGTGCCAGCACTCTTGACCCCGGGGGCCTCTACACCTTC. This gives the protein CASTLDPGGLYTF.

The rearrangement links TRBV12-3 or TRBV12-4 to TRBJ1-1; TRBD1 matches at 7 bases. The CDR3 loop spans 15 amino acids. V lost 5 bases to trimming and J lost 0 bases; unmatched junction nucleotides: 6. CDR3 bases: TGTGCCAGCAGTATGGGACAGAACATGAACACTGAAGCTTTCTTT. Translation: CASSMGQNMNTEAFF.

Details on this clonotype: Being one base from a much bigger clone, this may be a read error. Because the CDR3's place on the DNA is in doubt, the DNA is left out and the CDR3 is given as listed by TCRdb. V gene TRBV7-6 combines with J gene TRBJ2-5; no check of the table's D call, TRBD1, against the DNA was made. The CDR3 is 18 amino acids in total, end residues counted. The germline CDR1 and CDR2 sequences are SGHVS and FNYEAQ. CDR3 in amino acids: CASSPNLWAQGNQETKYF.

This clonotype was seen ten or more times. The chain combines TRBV5-1 with TRBJ1-1, with D possibly being TRBD1 (5 bases). Germline CDR1 reads SGHRS; CDR2 reads YFSETQ. V dropped 2 bases and J dropped 1 base, with 12 bases sitting between them. The CDR3 consists of 15 residues. The CDR3 sequence: CASSFKSRGNTEAFF. As DNA, the CDR3 is TGCGCCAGCAGCTTTAAGTCAAGGGGGAACACTGAAGCTTTCTTT.

The table lists this clonotype with a few counts. A read error is possible here, since a much larger clone lies one base away. The rearrangement links TRBV6-1 to TRBJ2-5; D call uncertain. The CDR3 totals 12 residues. The V gene's germline CDR1 is MNHNS and CDR2 SASEGT. CDR3 loop: CASMTQQATQYF. The CDR3 DNA follows: TGTGCCAGCATGACCCAACAAGCGACCCAGTACTTC.

This clonotype appeared many times. The genes are TRBV15 and TRBJ2-3, with 11 positions matching TRBD2. Germline-derived CDR1 and CDR2 are LNHNV and YYDKDF (reference sequence). CDR3 length equals 15 residues. V shed 6 bases and J 6 bases; nucleotides not matched to a gene: 8. The CDR3 protein is CATRLTSGVEDTQYF. The CDR3 DNA reads as TGTGCCACCAGGTTGACTAGCGGGGTTGAGGATACGCAGTATTTT.

Worth noting for this clonotype: At one boundary the junction diverges from the germline segment, which might be a read error. The chain recombines TRBV5-6 with TRBJ2-2; unclear D gene. This CDR3 comprises 14 residues. The germline CDR1 and CDR2 sequences are SGHDT and YYEEEE. CDR3 coding DNA: TGTGCCAACAGCATTAGAGTGGCGGCCGGGGAGCTGTTTTTT. Its translation: CANSIRVAAGELFF.

This clonotype came up many times. A much larger clone is a single base away; this may be a read error. Because it lacks the conserved phenylalanine or tryptophan at the end, this CDR3 is likely a read error. The rearrangement links TRBV6-1 to TRBJ2-2; D gene uncertain. Trimming pared 6 bases from V and 0 bases from J, leaving 11 bases between. The length of the CDR3 is 15 residues. Germline CDR1 MNHNS, CDR2 SASEGT. The CDR3 DNA reads TGTGCCAGCAGGTCTTCTACCGCGAACACCGGGGAGCTGTTTTCT. Translation gives CASRSSTANTGELFS.

The sample holds many counts of this clonotype. This chain joins TRBV4-1 and TRBJ1-2; TRBD1 is a possible D gene (5 bases). The length of the CDR3 is 12 residues. V gave up 8 bases and J gave up 8 bases, with 15 bases separating them. Germline V gene data show CDR1 as MGHRA and CDR2 as YSYEKL. The DNA of the CDR3 is TGCGCCAGCGGGACCCCCGTAGAGGGCTACACCTTC. This sequence encodes CASGTPVEGYTF.